This TCR beta chain derives from a study of identical twins. A universal primer site was added by template switching, and unique molecular identifiers were carried by the cDNA. Using its own MiXCR run on the 5' RACE reads, TCRdb lists one record per CDR3 protein. The sample contains 540,000 or so distinct CDR3 sequences, 20% to 25% of which appear only once. This clonotype showed up just a few times. Germline V gene sequence: CDR1 LNHDA, CDR2 SQIVND (reference sequence). The CDR3 has 13 residues. The V end was cut by 7 bases, the J end by 5 bases, with 13 bases between. The same sample was also used in a study of yellow fever vaccine responses in identical twins.

The TCR sequence derives from a woman in her late teens or twenties in good health. The V and J genes are TRBV19 and TRBJ2-3; a weak D match, TRBD1 (5 bases). Input material: CD4+ T cells sorted from blood. CDR3 in amino acids: CASTPIDRDTQYF. In nucleotides, the CDR3 is TGTGCCAGTACCCCGATAGACAGAGATACGCAGTATTTT.